This T cell receptor (beta chain) was sequenced in a study of metastatic and nonmetastatic thyroid tumors. Turning to the study itself: Comparative analysis of repertoires was undertaken across blood and tumor or nodule tissue obtained from malignant and benign thyroid patients.

Study results and limitations: Benign nodules were reported to have significantly lower TCR beta diversity than malignant thyroid tumors, in blood and tumor.

The CDR3 has 14 residues. Trimming left V 4 bases short and J 8 bases short, with 12 bases between. The germline gives CDR1 SGHDN, CDR2 FVKESK. Patients had received no treatment of any kind before thyroid surgery. As handled by the study authors: Building a distant-metastasis classifier for papillary thyroid cancer drew on CDR3 differences across clinicopathological groups. TCRdb re-clonotyped the PCR reads via MiXCR. TCRdb, not the original authors, processed these V and J calls. The sample consists of about 3,800 clones, around 35% of them appearing once. Comments on this clone: Its target is unknown.

Sequenced input: adjacent normal tissue. The V call is TRBV14, the J call TRBJ1-6, with D perhaps TRBD1 (5 bases). The clonotype originates from a female donor with papillary thyroid cancer or a benign thyroid nodule (not recorded which). Some clones in this sample may be carry-over from other donors' samples. The CDR3 nucleotides are TGTGCCAGCAGCCGACCCGGGGGGTATTCACCCCTCCACTTT. It translates to CASSRPGGYSPLHF.